This T cell receptor beta chain was sequenced during a study of cytomegalovirus exposure and HLA in healthy donors. Overall study results and limits: Earlier analysis yielded a pattern in which most TCR beta V segments were productive about 87% or about 30% of the time. Per a later analysis, 15,000 to 20,000 TCR beta sequences showed association with HLA alleles at 0.05 false discovery rate. Among TCR beta chains, those listed as cytomegalovirus-associated numbered over 150.

The CDR3 runs 14 residues. V was shortened by 4 bases and J by 5 bases, with 11 bases between the two germline ends. Germline V gene sequence: CDR1 SGHNT, CDR2 YENEEA. Regarding this clone: The antigen remains undetermined.

A multiplex PCR was run with 60 Vbeta primers and 13 Jbeta primers. Sequenced by immunoSEQ multiplex PCR; TCRdb stores in-frame clones only, minus some. The sample holds over 110,000 clones; approximately 80% are singletons and the top ten take 6.2%. This chain links TRBV11-3 with TRBJ1-4; weak D call: TRBD1 (5 bases). Sequenced sample: PBMCs. This receptor was identified in a woman in her forties in good health and CMV-seropositive. Here the CDR3 reads CASSSGEGNEKLFF. The CDR3, as DNA: TGTGCCAGCAGCTCGGGAGAGGGGAATGAAAAACTGTTTTTT. Based on the CDR3 plus reference TRBV11-3 and TRBJ1-4, the full variable domain is EAGVVQSPRYKIIEKKQPVAFWCNPISGHNTLYWYLQNLGQGPELLIRYENEEAVDDSQLPKDRFSAERLKGVDSTLKIQPAELGDSAVYLCASSSGEGNEKLFFGSGTQLSVL.